These 3 T cell receptor beta chains originate from one sample sequenced in a study of shared clonotypes between healthy human individuals. Sequencing was performed with immunoSEQ multiplex PCR; in TCRdb, only in-frame clones are kept and a portion is missing. This table has hundreds of thousands of clones, around 72% appearing once. The sequenced sample was memory CD4+ T cells sorted from blood. This sample's subset: CD45RA-negative fraction. These receptors were collected from a woman aged 30 to 39 in good health.

This chain uses TRBV6-5 with TRBJ2-1, with 7 nucleotides matching TRBD2. Germline CDR1 and CDR2: MNHEY and SVGAGI. This CDR3 contains 15 residues. The V segment lost 5 bases and the J segment 1 base; nucleotides outside the gene matches: 5. The CDR3 DNA follows: TGTGCCAGCAGTCCAAGCGGGATATCCTACAATGAGCAGTTCTTC. Amino acids: CASSPSGISYNEQFF.

The V call is TRBV5-1, the J call TRBJ2-5, with 7 bases lining up with TRBD1. Trimming removed 4 bases from V and 2 bases from J; junction bases left unmatched: 14. CDR1 and CDR2 (germline): SGHRS, YFSETQ. This CDR3 comprises 17 residues. CDR3 sequence (DNA): TGCGCCAGCAGCAAGAGGGGGCGTCAGGCAGAGCAAGAGACCCAGTACTTC. Amino acids: CASSKRGRQAEQETQYF.

The gene calls are TRBV6-1 and TRBJ2-7, with 9 positions matching TRBD1. CDR1 MNHNS and CDR2 SASEGT come from the germline V gene. The CDR3 contains 14 residues. Trimming took 1 base from V and 2 from J; bases not matched to a gene: 0. CDR3 sequence: CASSEGTGAYEQYF. In DNA form, the CDR3 reads TGTGCCAGCAGTGAAGGGACAGGGGCCTACGAGCAGTACTTC.